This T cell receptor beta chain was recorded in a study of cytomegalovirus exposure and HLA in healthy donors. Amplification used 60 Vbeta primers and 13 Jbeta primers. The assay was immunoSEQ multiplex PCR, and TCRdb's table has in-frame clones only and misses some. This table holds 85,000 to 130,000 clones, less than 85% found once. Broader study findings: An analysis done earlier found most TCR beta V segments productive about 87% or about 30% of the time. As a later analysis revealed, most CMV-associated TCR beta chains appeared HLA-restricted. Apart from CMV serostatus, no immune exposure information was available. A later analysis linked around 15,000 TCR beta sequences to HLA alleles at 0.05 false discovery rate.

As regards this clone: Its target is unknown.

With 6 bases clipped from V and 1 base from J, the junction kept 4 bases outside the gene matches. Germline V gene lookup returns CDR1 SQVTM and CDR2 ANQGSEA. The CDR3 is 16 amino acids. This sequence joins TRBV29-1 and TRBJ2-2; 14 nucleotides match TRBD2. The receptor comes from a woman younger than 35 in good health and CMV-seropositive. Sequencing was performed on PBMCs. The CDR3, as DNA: TGCAGCGTAGGGACTAGCGGGAGCATGAACACCGGGGAGCTGTTTTTT. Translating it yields CSVGTSGSMNTGELFF.